This T cell receptor (beta chain) was recovered during a study of cytomegalovirus exposure and HLA in healthy donors. The PCR made use of 60 Vbeta and 13 Jbeta primers. Some clones are missing from TCRdb's copy, which holds only in-frame ones; the method was immunoSEQ multiplex PCR. The repertoire has 85,000 to 100,000 clones, more than 75% of them found once; the top ten carry 8.5% to 10%. For this clone: Its specificity is not known.

The CDR3 is made up of 14 amino acids. Germline CDR1 GTSNPN, CDR2 SVGIG (reference sequence). Findings of the study overall: Among immune exposure information, only CMV serostatus was available.

Material: PBMCs. This sequence was found in a man aged 25 to 45 in good health and CMV-seropositive. The chain couples TRBV30 to TRBJ2-5; D may be TRBD1 (6 bases). The J call is doubtful: the DNA matches TRBJ2-7 better. The CDR3 protein is CAGGKRTEPYEQYF. In DNA form, the CDR3 reads TGTGCCGGAGGTAAGAGGACAGAACCCTACGAGCAGTACTTC.